This T cell receptor (beta chain) was sequenced for a study of blood T cell repertoires in COVID-19. Study-level information: Samples taken during acute and convalescent COVID-19 were collected in the United States, Italy and Spain.

The CDR3 loop spans 20 amino acids. Germline V gene lookup returns CDR1 MNHEY and CDR2 SMNVEV (reference sequence). The junction had 23 bases not matched to a gene; V was cut back by 3 bases and J by 6 bases. Participant reports of clinical history set cohort assignment. Per the original methods: Nucleated cell counts were estimated from reference gene primer amplification. This table comes from immunoSEQ multiplex PCR, and its TCRdb copy is limited to in-frame clones, with some not included. Clone size and the V and J calls come from that table; the DNA yielded D and trimming. This repertoire shows roughly 250,000 clones, roughly 91% found once; its top ten account for approximately 2.4%.

This clonotype originated in a middle-aged woman with acute COVID-19. The rearrangement uses TRBV27 and TRBJ2-1; 7 positions agree with TRBD2. Sequencing was carried out using PBMCs or T cells enriched from blood (not recorded which). The CDR3 coding sequence is TGTGCCAGCAGTTTTACCCCAGCGGGACCTCGAGGGAACAGGTTCAATGAGCAGTTCTTC. It specifies CASSFTPAGPRGNRFNEQFF.